One sample yielded the 11 T cell receptor beta chains listed below, sequenced in a study of T cell responses to AZD1222 COVID-19 vaccine. This table comes from immunoSEQ multiplex PCR, and its TCRdb copy is limited to in-frame clones, with some not included. The top ten hold 0.9% to 1.1% of the sample, which has 210,000 or so clones, 85% to 95% seen once. The sample was peripheral blood, taken on day 0 of MenACWY control vaccination. The receptors here all came from an adult in good health.

The V gene is TRBV19, the J gene TRBJ2-3; no firm D call. V was shortened by 7 bases and J by 1 base, with 15 bases between the two germline ends. Germline V gene sequence: CDR1 LNHDA, CDR2 SQIVND (reference sequence). This CDR3 has 15 amino acids. The chain's CDR3 is CASTGRSRGTDTQYF. In nucleotides, the CDR3 is TGTGCCAGTACTGGTAGGAGTAGGGGCACAGATACGCAGTATTTT.

This clone was detected only once. The rearrangement links TRBV4-1 to TRBJ1-2; possible D gene TRBD1, 5 bases. The length of the CDR3 is 15 residues. The germline gives CDR1 MGHRA, CDR2 YSYEKL. V lost 2 bases to trimming and J lost 7 bases, with 17 bases between them. The CDR3 DNA sequence: TGCGCCAGCAGCCAAATGTCAGGGCAGGGCTCTGGCTACACCTTC. This encodes CASSQMSGQGSGYTF.

V gene TRBV28 combines with J gene TRBJ1-1; TRBD1 matches 9 bases. Germline CDR1 reads MDHEN; CDR2 reads SYDVKM. CDR3 length: 15 amino acids. The trim removed 5 bases at V and 3 bases at J, leaving 7 bases unmatched. The CDR3 sequence is CASSGSTGGDTEAFF. The CDR3 DNA reads TGTGCCAGCAGTGGATCGACAGGGGGGGACACTGAAGCTTTCTTT.

V gene TRBV11-3 combines with J gene TRBJ1-3, with D perhaps TRBD1 (6 bases). The V and J ends lost 5 bases and 0 bases respectively, with 17 bases between them. This CDR3 has 17 amino acids. CDR1 and CDR2 from the germline V gene are SGHNT and YENEEA. The CDR3 here is CASSPQTGSSSGNTIYF. The CDR3 nucleotides are TGTGCCAGCAGCCCCCAGACAGGTTCCAGCTCTGGAAACACCATATATTTT. The full variable domain, its missing parts supplied by reference TRBV11-3 and TRBJ1-3, is EAGVVQSPRYKIIEKKQPVAFWCNPISGHNTLYWYLQNLGQGPELLIRYENEEAVDDSQLPKDRFSAERLKGVDSTLKIQPAELGDSAVYLCASSPQTGSSSGNTIYFGEGSWLTVV.

The chain couples TRBV18 to TRBJ2-5; D ambiguous. Germline CDR1 is KGHSH and CDR2 is LQKENI. The CDR3 spans 13 residues. The V end was cut by 1 base, the J end by 5 bases, with 8 bases between. This CDR3 is CASSPLELETQYF. CDR3 bases: TGTGCCAGCTCACCACTGGAGTTGGAGACCCAGTACTTC. The variable domain in full, with the rest retrieved from reference TRBV18 and TRBJ2-5, is NAGVMQNPRHLVRRRGQEARLRCSPMKGHSHVYWYRQLPEEGLKFMVYLQKENIIDESGMPKERFSAEFPKEGPSILRIQQVVRGDSAAYFCASSPLELETQYFGPGTRLLVL.

The CDR3 spells CASSQVSNLGTEAFF. The CDR3, as DNA: TGCGCCAGCAGCCAAGTATCGAATTTGGGAACTGAAGCTTTCTTT. This chain links TRBV4-1 with TRBJ1-1; D remains ambiguous. CDR3 length: 15 amino acids. Germline lookup yields CDR1 MGHRA and CDR2 YSYEKL. The ends were cut back, 1 base at V and 5 bases at J, with 14 bases in the middle.

This chain links TRBV20-1 with TRBJ2-1; 8 bases line up with TRBD1. There are 15 residues in the CDR3. Trimming took 5 bases from V and 4 from J; bases not matched to a gene: 10. Germline CDR1 is DFQATT and CDR2 is SNEGSKA (reference sequence). CDR3 amino acids: CSAGEPGQVYNEQFF. CDR3 DNA sequence: TGCAGTGCTGGTGAGCCGGGACAGGTATACAATGAGCAGTTCTTC.

CDR3: CASSRRSNRGFQPQHF. The CDR3 nucleotides read TGTGCCAGCAGCCGGAGGTCGAACAGGGGGTTTCAGCCCCAGCATTTT. The chain links TRBV5-6 to TRBJ1-5; TRBD1 agrees at 8 bases. The CDR3 is made up of 16 amino acids. Unmatched junction bases numbered 12, after V lost 4 bases and J lost 6 bases. Germline V gives CDR1 SGHDT, CDR2 YYEEEE.

The V gene is TRBV18, the J gene TRBJ1-1, with a tentative D call TRBD1 (5 bases). This CDR3 contains 17 residues. Germline-derived CDR1 and CDR2 are KGHSH and LQKENI. V shed 1 base and J shed 1 base, with 16 bases lying between them. The CDR3 loop is CASSPQRGSASNTEAFF. The CDR3 DNA reads TGTGCCAGCTCACCACAACGGGGGTCCGCTTCGAACACTGAAGCTTTCTTT.

The rearrangement uses TRBV5-1 and TRBJ2-7; D remains unclear. Germline lookup yields CDR1 SGHRS and CDR2 YFSETQ. The CDR3 contains 13 residues. V dropped 4 bases and J dropped 2 bases, with 10 bases sitting between them. The CDR3 nucleotides read TGCGCCAGCAGCCCGGACGGCGCCTACGAGCAGTACTTC. Its protein product is CASSPDGAYEQYF.

The V and J genes are TRBV7-9 and TRBJ1-5, with 9 bases identical to TRBD1. CDR1 is SEHNR, CDR2 FQNEAQ, per germline (reference sequence). This CDR3 region has 15 residues. Trimming cost V 0 bases and J 5 bases; bases outside gene matches: 2. The CDR3 region has the DNA TGTGCCAGCAGCTTAGCAGGGACAGGGTATCAGCCCCAGCATTTT. This codes for CASSLAGTGYQPQHF.